The subject of this entry is one TCR beta chain. Antigen specificity is unknown. The sample comes from a study of T-cell memory formation after mild COVID-19. Looking at the study overall: TCR clusters mostly belonged to single donors.

TCRdb re-analysed the 5' RACE reads in MiXCR, keeping a single row per CDR3 protein. This table holds 150,000 to 200,000 distinct CDR3 sequences, around 16% found once. Study-level findings and limits: Confirmation of SARS-CoV-2 specificity was lacking for second-wave clones peaking day 37.

Sequencing was carried out using PBMCs or a T cell subset sorted from them (not recorded which). The receptor's source is an adult woman who had mild COVID-19 (a few samples of this study predate the infection). Cell type and time point are not known.

For the CDR3, the DNA is TGCAGTGCTAGAGATTCTGCCGTGGGCAATGAGCAGTTCTTC. This translates into CSARDSAVGNEQFF. The chain joins TRBV20-1 to TRBJ2-1; no clear D. The V end was cut by 0 bases, the J end by 6 bases, with 12 bases between. Germline V gene data show CDR1 as DFQATT and CDR2 as SNEGSKA (reference sequence). This CDR3 region has 14 residues.